The source of this T cell receptor beta chain is a study of cytomegalovirus exposure and HLA in healthy donors. Study-wide points: Researchers counted around 170 TCR beta chains as cytomegalovirus-associated.

Regarding donors, all were healthy bone marrow donors. 60 Vbeta and 13 Jbeta primers were used in PCR. This table comes from immunoSEQ multiplex PCR, and its TCRdb copy is limited to in-frame clones, with some not included. The sample consists of about 170,000 clones, 65% to 90% of them appearing once. Concerning this clone: What it binds is not known.

The CDR3 is 13 residues long. CDR1 and CDR2 from the germline V gene are ENHRY and SYGVKD. V lost 10 bases, J lost 2 bases, and 14 bases lay in between. The chain combines TRBV10-3 with TRBJ1-2; D gene uncertain. The receptor comes from a male donor in good health and CMV-seronegative. The sequenced material came from PBMCs. CDR3 DNA sequence: TGTGCCACCAGAGAGACGGGAAACTATGGCTACACCTTC. Its protein product is CATRETGNYGYTF.